This T cell receptor (beta chain) was found in a study of blood T cell repertoires in COVID-19. Across the whole study: Samples taken during acute and convalescent COVID-19 were collected in the United States, Italy and Spain. Sources were T cells, B-cell-depleted T cells, or PBMCs; the material itself was cDNA or gDNA.

Study processing details: It was from reference gene primer amplification that nucleated cell counts were estimated. TCRdb keeps only in-frame clones here, not all; method: immunoSEQ multiplex PCR. V, J and clone size are taken as reported in that table, and D and trimming were inferred from the DNA itself. The sample yields 85,000 to 130,000 clones, roughly 89% seen once. The germline gives CDR1 MDHEN, CDR2 SYDVKM. V shed 0 bases and J 1 base; nucleotides not matched to a gene: 1. This CDR3 region has 15 residues. V usage is TRBV28 and J usage is TRBJ1-1; 8 bases align to TRBD1. The sample was peripheral blood. The receptor was derived from a man between 65 and 80 years old with acute or convalescent COVID-19. CDR3 sequence: CASSLWDRENTEAFF. The CDR3 DNA reads TGTGCCAGCAGTTTATGGGACAGGGAGAACACTGAAGCTTTCTTT.